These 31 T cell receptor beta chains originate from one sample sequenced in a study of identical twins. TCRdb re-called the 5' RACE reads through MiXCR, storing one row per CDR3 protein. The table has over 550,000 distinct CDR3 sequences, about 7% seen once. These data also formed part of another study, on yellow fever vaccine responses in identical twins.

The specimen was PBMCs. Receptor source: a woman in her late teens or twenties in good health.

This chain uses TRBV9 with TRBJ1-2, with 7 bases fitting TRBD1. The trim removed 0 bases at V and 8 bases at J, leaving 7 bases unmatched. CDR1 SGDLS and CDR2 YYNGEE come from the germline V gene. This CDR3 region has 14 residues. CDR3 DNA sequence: TGTGCCAGCAGCGTAGACCCACAGGGGAAGGGCTACACCTTC. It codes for CASSVDPQGKGYTF.

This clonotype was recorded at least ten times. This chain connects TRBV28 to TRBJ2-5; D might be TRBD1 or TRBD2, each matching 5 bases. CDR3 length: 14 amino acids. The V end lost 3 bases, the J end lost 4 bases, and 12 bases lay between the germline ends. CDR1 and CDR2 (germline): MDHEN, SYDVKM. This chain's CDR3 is CASSFVGVGETQYF. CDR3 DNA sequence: TGTGCCAGCAGTTTTGTGGGGGTCGGAGAGACCCAGTACTTC. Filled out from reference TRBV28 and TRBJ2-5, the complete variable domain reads DVKVTQSSRYLVKRTGEKVFLECVQDMDHENMFWYRQDPGLGLRLIYFSYDVKMKEKGDIPEGYSVSREKKERFSLILESASTNQTSMYLCASSFVGVGETQYFGPGTRLLVL.

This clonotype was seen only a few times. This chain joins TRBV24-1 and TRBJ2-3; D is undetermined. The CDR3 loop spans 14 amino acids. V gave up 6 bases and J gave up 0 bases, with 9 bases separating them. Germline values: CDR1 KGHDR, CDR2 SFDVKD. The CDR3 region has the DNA TGTGCCACCAGTAAGAGTTCGAGCACAGATACGCAGTATTTT. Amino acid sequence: CATSKSSSTDTQYF.

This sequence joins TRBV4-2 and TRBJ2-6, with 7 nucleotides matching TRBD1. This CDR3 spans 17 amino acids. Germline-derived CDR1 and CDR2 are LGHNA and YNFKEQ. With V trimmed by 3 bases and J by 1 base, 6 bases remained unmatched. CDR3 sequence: CASSQGEQGSGANVLTF. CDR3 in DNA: TGTGCCAGCAGCCAGGGTGAACAGGGGTCTGGGGCCAACGTCCTGACTTTC.

CDR3 amino acids: CSARDLYRGGGADTQYF. DNA for the CDR3: TGCAGTGCTAGAGATCTATACCGGGGGGGCGGGGCAGATACGCAGTATTTT. This chain connects TRBV20-1 to TRBJ2-3, with TRBD2 matching over 8 bases. With V trimmed by 0 bases and J by 4 bases, 12 bases remained unmatched. The length of the CDR3 is 17 residues. Germline V gene data show CDR1 as DFQATT and CDR2 as SNEGSKA (reference sequence).

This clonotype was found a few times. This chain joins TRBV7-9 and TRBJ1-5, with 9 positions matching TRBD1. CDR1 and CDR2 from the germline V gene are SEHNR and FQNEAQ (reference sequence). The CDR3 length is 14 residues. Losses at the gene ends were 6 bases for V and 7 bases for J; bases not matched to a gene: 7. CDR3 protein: CASSRTGGRQPQHF. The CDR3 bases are TGTGCCAGCAGTCGCACAGGGGGCCGGCAGCCCCAGCATTTT.

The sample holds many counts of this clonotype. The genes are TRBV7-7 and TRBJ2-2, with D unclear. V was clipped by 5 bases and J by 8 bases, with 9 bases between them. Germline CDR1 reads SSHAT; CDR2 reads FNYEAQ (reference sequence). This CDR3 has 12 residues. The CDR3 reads CASSHRGGELFF. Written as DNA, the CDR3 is TGTGCCAGCAGCCATCGAGGTGGGGAGCTGTTTTTT.

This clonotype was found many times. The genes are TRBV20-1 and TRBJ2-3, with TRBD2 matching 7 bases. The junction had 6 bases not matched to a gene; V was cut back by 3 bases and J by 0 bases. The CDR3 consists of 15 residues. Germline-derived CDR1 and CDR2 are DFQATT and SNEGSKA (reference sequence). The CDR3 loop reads CSASYRGSSTDTQYF. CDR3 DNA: TGCAGTGCTAGTTACCGCGGGAGTAGCACAGATACGCAGTATTTT.

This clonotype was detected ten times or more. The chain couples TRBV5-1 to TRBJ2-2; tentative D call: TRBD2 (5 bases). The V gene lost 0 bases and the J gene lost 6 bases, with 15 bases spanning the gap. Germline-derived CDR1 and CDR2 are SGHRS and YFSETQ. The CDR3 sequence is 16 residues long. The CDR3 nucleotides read TGCGCCAGCAGCTTGGAGTACAGCATGGAGGCCGGGGAGCTGTTTTTT. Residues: CASSLEYSMEAGELFF.

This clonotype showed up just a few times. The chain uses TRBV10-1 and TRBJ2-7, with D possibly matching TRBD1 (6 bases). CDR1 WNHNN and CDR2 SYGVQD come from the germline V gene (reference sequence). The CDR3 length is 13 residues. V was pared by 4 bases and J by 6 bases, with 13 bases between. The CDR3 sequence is CASSVQGPGEQYF. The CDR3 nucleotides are TGCGCCAGCAGTGTTCAGGGGCCGGGCGAGCAGTACTTC.

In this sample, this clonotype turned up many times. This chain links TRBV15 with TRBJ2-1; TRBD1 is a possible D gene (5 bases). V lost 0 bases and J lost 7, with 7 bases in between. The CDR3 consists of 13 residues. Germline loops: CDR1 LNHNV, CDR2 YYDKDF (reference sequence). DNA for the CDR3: TGTGCCACCAGCAGAGACAGGGATAATGAGCAGTTCTTC. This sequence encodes CATSRDRDNEQFF.

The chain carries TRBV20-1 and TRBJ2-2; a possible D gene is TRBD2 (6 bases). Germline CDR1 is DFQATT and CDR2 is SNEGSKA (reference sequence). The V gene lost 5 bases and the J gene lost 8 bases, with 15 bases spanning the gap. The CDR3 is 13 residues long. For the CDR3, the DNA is TGCAGTGCTCCAAGCGGGCCGGCGGGGGAGCTGTTTTTT. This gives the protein CSAPSGPAGELFF.

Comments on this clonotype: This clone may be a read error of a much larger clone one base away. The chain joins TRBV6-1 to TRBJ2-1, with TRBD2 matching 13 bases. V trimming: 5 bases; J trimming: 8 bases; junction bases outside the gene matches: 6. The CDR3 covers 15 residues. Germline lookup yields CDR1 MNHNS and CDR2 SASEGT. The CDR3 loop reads CASSRTSGRGYEQFF. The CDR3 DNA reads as TGTGCCAGCAGTCGCACTAGCGGGAGGGGGTATGAGCAGTTCTTC.

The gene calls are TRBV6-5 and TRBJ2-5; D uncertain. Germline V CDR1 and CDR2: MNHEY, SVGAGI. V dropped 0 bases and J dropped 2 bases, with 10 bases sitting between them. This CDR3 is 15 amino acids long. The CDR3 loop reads CASSYSLTTQETQYF. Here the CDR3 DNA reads TGTGCCAGCAGTTACTCGTTAACAACTCAAGAGACCCAGTACTTC.

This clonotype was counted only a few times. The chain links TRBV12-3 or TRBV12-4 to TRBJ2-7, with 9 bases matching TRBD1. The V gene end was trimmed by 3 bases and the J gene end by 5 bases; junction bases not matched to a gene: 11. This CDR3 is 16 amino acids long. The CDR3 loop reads CASSFGNRGLFDEQYF. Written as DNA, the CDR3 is TGTGCCAGCAGTTTTGGGAACAGGGGGCTGTTCGACGAGCAGTACTTC.

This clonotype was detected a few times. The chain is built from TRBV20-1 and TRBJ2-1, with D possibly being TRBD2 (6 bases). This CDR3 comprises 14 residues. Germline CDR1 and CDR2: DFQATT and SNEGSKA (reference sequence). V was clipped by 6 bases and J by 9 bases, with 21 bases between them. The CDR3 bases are TGCAGTGCCAGTGTCGCGGGGCCTAAGGGTGAGCAGTTCTTC. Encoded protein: CSASVAGPKGEQFF.

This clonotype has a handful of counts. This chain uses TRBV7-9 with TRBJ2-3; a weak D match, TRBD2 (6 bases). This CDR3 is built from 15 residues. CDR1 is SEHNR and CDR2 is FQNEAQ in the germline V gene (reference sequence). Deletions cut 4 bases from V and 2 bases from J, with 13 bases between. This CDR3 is CASSWRDSNTDTQYF. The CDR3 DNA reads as TGTGCCAGCAGCTGGCGGGACTCTAACACAGATACGCAGTATTTT.

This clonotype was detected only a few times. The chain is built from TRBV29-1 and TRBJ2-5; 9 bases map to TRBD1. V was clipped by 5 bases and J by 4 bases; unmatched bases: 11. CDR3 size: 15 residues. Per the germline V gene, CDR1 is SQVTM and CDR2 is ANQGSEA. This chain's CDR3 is CSVRRQGGALETQYF. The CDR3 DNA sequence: TGCAGCGTTCGACGACAGGGGGGGGCTTTAGAGACCCAGTACTTC.

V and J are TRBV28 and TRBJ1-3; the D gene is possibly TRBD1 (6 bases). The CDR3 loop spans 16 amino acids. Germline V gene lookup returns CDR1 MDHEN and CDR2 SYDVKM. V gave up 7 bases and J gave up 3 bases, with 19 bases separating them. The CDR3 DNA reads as TGTGCCAGCACCATGGGCACCGGGGGCGGTGGAAACACCATATATTTT. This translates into CASTMGTGGGGNTIYF.

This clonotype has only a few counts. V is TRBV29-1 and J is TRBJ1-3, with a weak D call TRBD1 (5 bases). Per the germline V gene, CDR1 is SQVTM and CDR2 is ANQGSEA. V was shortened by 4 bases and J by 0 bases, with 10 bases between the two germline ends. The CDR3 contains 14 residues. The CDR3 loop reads CSVGDSVSGNTIYF. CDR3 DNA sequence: TGCAGCGTTGGGGACTCAGTCTCTGGAAACACCATATATTTT.

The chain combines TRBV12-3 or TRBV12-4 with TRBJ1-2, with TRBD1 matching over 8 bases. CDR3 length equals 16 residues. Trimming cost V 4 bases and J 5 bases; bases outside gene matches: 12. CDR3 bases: TGTGCCAGCAGTTCCACCGGGACAGGCCGATGGTATGGCTACACCTTC. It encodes CASSSTGTGRWYGYTF.

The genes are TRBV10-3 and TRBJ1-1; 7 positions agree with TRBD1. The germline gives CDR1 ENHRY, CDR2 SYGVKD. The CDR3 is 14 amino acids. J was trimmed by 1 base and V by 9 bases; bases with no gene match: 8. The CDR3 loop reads CAITTGTANTEAFF. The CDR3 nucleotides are TGTGCCATAACGACCGGGACAGCGAACACTGAAGCTTTCTTT.

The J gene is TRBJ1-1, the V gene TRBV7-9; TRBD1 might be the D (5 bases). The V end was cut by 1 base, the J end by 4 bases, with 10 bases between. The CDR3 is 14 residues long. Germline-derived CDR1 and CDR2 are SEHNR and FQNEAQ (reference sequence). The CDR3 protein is CASSLDGGGTEAFF. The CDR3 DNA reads TGTGCCAGCAGCTTAGACGGGGGGGGCACTGAAGCTTTCTTT.

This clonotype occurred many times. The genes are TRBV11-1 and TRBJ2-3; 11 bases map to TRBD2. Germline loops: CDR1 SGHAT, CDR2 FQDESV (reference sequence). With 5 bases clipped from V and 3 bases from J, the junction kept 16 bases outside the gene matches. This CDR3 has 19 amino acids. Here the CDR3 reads CASSGVPRWLAGGTDTQYF. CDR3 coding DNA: TGTGCCAGCAGCGGGGTACCTCGTTGGCTAGCGGGAGGAACAGATACGCAGTATTTT. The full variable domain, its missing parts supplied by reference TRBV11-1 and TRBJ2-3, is EAEVAQSPRYKITEKSQAVAFWCDPISGHATLYWYRQILGQGPELLVQFQDESVVDDSQLPKDRFSAERLKGVDSTLKIQPAELGDSAMYLCASSGVPRWLAGGTDTQYFGPGTRLTVL.

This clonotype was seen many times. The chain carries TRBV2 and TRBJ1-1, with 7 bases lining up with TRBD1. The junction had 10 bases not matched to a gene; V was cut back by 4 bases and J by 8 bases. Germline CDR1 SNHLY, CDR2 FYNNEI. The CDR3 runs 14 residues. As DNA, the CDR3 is TGTGCCAGCAGTGCCCGGACAGGAGGGGTCGAAGCTTTCTTT. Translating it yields CASSARTGGVEAFF.

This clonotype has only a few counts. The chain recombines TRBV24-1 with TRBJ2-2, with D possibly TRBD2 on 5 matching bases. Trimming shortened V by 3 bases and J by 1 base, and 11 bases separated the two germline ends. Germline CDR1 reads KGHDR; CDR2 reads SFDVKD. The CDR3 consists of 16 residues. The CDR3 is CATSDPSGKNTGELFF. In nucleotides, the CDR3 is TGTGCCACCAGTGATCCGAGCGGAAAGAACACCGGGGAGCTGTTTTTT.

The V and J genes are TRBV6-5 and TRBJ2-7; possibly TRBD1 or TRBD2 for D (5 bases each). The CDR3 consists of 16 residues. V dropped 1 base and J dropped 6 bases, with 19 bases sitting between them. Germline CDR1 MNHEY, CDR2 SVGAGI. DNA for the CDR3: TGTGCCAGCAGTTACTTCCAGACCGCCTCGAGGGGCGAGCAGTACTTC. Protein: CASSYFQTASRGEQYF.

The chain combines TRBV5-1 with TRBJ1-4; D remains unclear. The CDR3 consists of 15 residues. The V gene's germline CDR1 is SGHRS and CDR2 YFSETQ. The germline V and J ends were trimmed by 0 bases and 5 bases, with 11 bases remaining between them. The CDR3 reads CASSLVTDRNEKLFF. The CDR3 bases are TGCGCCAGCAGCTTGGTGACGGACCGGAATGAAAAACTGTTTTTT.

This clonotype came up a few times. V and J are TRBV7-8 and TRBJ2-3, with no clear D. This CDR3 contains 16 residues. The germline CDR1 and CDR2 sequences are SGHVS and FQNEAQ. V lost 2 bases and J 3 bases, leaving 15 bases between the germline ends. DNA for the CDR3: TGTGCCAGCAGCTTACTCCGTAGTGCGAGTACAGATACGCAGTATTTT. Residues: CASSLLRSASTDTQYF.

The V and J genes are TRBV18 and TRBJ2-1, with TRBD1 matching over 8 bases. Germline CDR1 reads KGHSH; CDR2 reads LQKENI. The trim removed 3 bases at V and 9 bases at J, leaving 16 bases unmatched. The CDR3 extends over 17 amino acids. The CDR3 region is CASSPNPGTGGLSEQFF. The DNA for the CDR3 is TGTGCCAGCTCACCCAACCCGGGTACAGGGGGTTTGAGTGAGCAGTTCTTC.

The CDR3 DNA is TGCGCCAGCAGTCAATCGCCAGGGCGGAATGAGCAGTTCTTC. Translated, it gives CASSQSPGRNEQFF. This chain uses TRBV23-1 with TRBJ2-1; tentative D call: TRBD1 (5 bases). TRBV23-1 is reported as an ORF; its role is uncertain. The CDR3 sequence is 14 residues long. Trimming cost V 0 bases and J 7 bases, with 10 bases left between them.